These 19 T cell receptor beta chains originate from one sample sequenced in a study of T cell repertoires in cytomegalovirus infection. These TCRs' antigens remain unknown. TCRdb independently ran MiXCR on the reads; one entry per CDR3 protein. The profile covers 650,000 to 850,000 distinct CDR3 sequences, with 29% appearing a single time and about an eighth taken by the ten largest. Sequences were derived from cultured CD8+ T cells from PBMCs, sampled from culture after CMV antigen stimulation. The receptors were sampled from a human donor in good health (CMV status not recorded). Some clones in this sample may be carry-over from other donors' samples.

This clonotype has just a few counts. The gene calls are TRBV6-5 and TRBJ2-1; D uncertain. V lost 2 bases and J lost 0, with 11 bases in between. This CDR3 comprises 16 residues. Germline V CDR1 and CDR2: MNHEY, SVGAGI. CDR3 in amino acids: CASSYTPSSSYNEQFF. Here the CDR3 DNA reads TGTGCCAGCAGTTACACACCGAGTAGCTCCTACAATGAGCAGTTCTTC.

This clonotype was counted once. This chain joins TRBV4-3 and TRBJ2-5, with a weak D call TRBD1 (7 bases). Deletions cut 2 bases from V and 5 bases from J, with 12 bases between. CDR1 and CDR2 (germline): LGHNA, YSLEER. The CDR3 is 14 amino acids. For the CDR3, the DNA is TGCGCCAGCAGCCAATCCGCAGGGGGGGAGACCCAGTACTTC. This encodes CASSQSAGGETQYF.

On this clonotype: Just one base apart from a much larger clone, this may be a read error. The CDR3 sequence is CVSTDRNTEAFF. In DNA, the CDR3 is TGTGTCAGCACCGACAGGAACACTGAAGCTTTCTTT. The gene calls are TRBV7-9 and TRBJ1-1, with TRBD1 as a possible D gene (5 bases). Germline V gene lookup returns CDR1 SEHNR and CDR2 FQNEAQ (reference sequence). This CDR3 has 12 amino acids.

The chain has TRBV6-1 and TRBJ2-5, with 8 bases that match TRBD1. J lost 4 bases, V lost 6 bases, and 4 bases had no gene match. Looked up from germline, CDR1 is MNHNS and CDR2 is SASEGT. The CDR3 has 13 amino acids. This CDR3 is CASRHRGVETQYF. In nucleotides, the CDR3 is TGTGCCAGCAGACACAGGGGGGTAGAGACCCAGTACTTC.

The rearrangement uses TRBV10-3 and TRBJ1-2; possibly TRBD1 for D (5 bases). The CDR3 is 12 residues long. Germline V CDR1 and CDR2: ENHRY, SYGVKD. CDR3 in amino acids: CAYAGPGYGYTF. CDR3 DNA sequence: TGTGCATATGCGGGGCCGGGGTATGGCTACACCTTC.

The chain recombines TRBV11-2 with TRBJ2-2; D may be TRBD2 (7 bases). The CDR3 length is 16 residues. Trimming removed 5 bases from V and 6 bases from J, with 19 bases in between. Germline CDR1 reads SGHAT; CDR2 reads FQNNGV. CDR3 region: CASSARGGRSAGELFF. DNA for the CDR3: TGTGCCAGCAGCGCGAGGGGGGGGCGCTCGGCCGGGGAGCTGTTTTTT.

The gene calls are TRBV27 and TRBJ1-1; D not certain. The germline CDR1 and CDR2 sequences are MNHEY and SMNVEV (reference sequence). This CDR3 has 14 amino acids. V was cut by 3 bases and J by 4 bases, with 12 bases left in between. The CDR3 reads CASSFSGKVTEAFF. For the CDR3, the DNA is TGTGCCAGCAGTTTCTCAGGAAAGGTCACTGAAGCTTTCTTT.

In this sample, this clonotype turned up a few times. The chain couples TRBV19 to TRBJ1-1, with TRBD1 identical over 7 bases. The CDR3 runs 17 residues. Germline-derived CDR1 and CDR2 are LNHDA and SQIVND (reference sequence). V gave up 4 bases and J gave up 1 base; unmatched junction bases: 12. The CDR3 region is CASSTKLTGNPNTEAFF. CDR3 bases: TGTGCCAGTAGTACGAAGCTGACAGGGAACCCGAACACTGAAGCTTTCTTT.

The chain carries TRBV14 and TRBJ2-1, with D unclear. The CDR3 is made up of 11 amino acids. Germline V lookup: CDR1 SGHDN, CDR2 FVKESK. Trimming shortened V by 1 base and J by 12 bases, and 7 bases separated the two germline ends. The CDR3 sequence is CASSQGRLQFF. In nucleotides, the CDR3 is TGTGCCAGCAGCCAAGGTAGGCTGCAGTTCTTC.

The sample holds a few counts of this clonotype. The V gene is TRBV7-6, the J gene TRBJ2-7; D call uncertain. Germline lookup yields CDR1 SGHVS and CDR2 FNYEAQ. This CDR3 comprises 14 residues. Trimming removed 1 base from V and 2 bases from J, with 9 bases in between. The CDR3 reads CASSLGPHPYEQYF. The CDR3 DNA is TGTGCCAGCAGCTTAGGGCCGCATCCCTACGAGCAGTACTTC.

V usage is TRBV4-1 and J usage is TRBJ2-7, with 13 positions matching TRBD2. Per germline, CDR1 MGHRA and CDR2 YSYEKL. The CDR3 spans 17 residues. CDR3 loop: CASSQDVGLAGRYEQYV. CDR3 sequence (DNA): TGTGCCAGCAGCCAAGATGTGGGACTAGCGGGACGCTACGAGCAGTACGTC.

This clonotype has at least ten counts. The rearrangement joins TRBV12-3 or TRBV12-4 to TRBJ1-1; a possible D gene is TRBD1 (5 bases). V lost 6 bases to trimming and J lost 2 bases, with 13 bases between them. This CDR3 spans 14 amino acids. Here the CDR3 DNA reads TGTGCCAGCAGCTGGGGGGGTTTTAACACTGAAGCTTTCTTT. Its protein is CASSWGGFNTEAFF.

The chain links TRBV6-5 to TRBJ2-3; 7 bases are shared with TRBD1. V lost 4 bases to trimming and J lost 1 base; unmatched junction nucleotides: 14. CDR3 size: 18 residues. Germline assignment: CDR1 MNHEY and CDR2 SVGAGI. CDR3 loop: CASSSGQVNGVGTDTQYF. Written as DNA, the CDR3 is TGTGCCAGCAGTTCCGGACAGGTTAACGGGGTGGGCACAGATACGCAGTATTTT.

The chain recombines TRBV5-6 with TRBJ1-2, with D hard to call. V lost 4 bases, J lost 0 bases, and 7 bases lay in between. Per the germline V gene, CDR1 is SGHDT and CDR2 is YYEEEE. The CDR3 covers 13 residues. CDR3 DNA sequence: TGTGCCAGCAGCGCACCGTCTAACTATGGCTACACCTTC. Translated: CASSAPSNYGYTF.

This rearrangement joins TRBV7-8 to TRBJ1-5; perhaps TRBD1 as D (6 bases). From germline, CDR1 is SGHVS and CDR2 FQNEAQ. This CDR3 is 15 amino acids long. Trimming took 5 bases from V and 7 from J, leaving 18 bases between them. CDR3 loop: CASSQPGQGTQPQHF. CDR3 coding DNA: TGTGCCAGCAGCCAGCCTGGGCAGGGGACGCAGCCCCAGCATTTT.

The table lists this clonotype with a few counts. The chain carries TRBV24-1 and TRBJ1-1; D is perhaps TRBD1 (6 bases). Per the germline V gene, CDR1 is KGHDR and CDR2 is SFDVKD. This CDR3 comprises 14 residues. V shed 8 bases and J shed 2 bases, with 14 bases lying between them. The CDR3 nucleotides are TGTGCCACCACGAACAACAGGGATAACACTGAAGCTTTCTTT. It translates to CATTNNRDNTEAFF.

The chain has TRBV27 and TRBJ1-4; D is ambiguous. This CDR3 comprises 15 residues. V dropped 4 bases and J dropped 6 bases, with 15 bases sitting between them. Germline V gene data show CDR1 as MNHEY and CDR2 as SMNVEV (reference sequence). DNA of the CDR3: TGTGCCAGCAGTTCACCTCGGGAGCAGGATGAAAAACTGTTTTTT. Its protein product is CASSSPREQDEKLFF.

The chain is built from TRBV6-2 or TRBV6-3 and TRBJ1-1, with D unclear. Trimming left V 4 bases short and J 7 bases short, with 13 bases between. CDR1 MNHEY and CDR2 SVGEGT come from the germline V gene. This CDR3 comprises 13 residues. CDR3 nucleotides: TGTGCCAGCAGTTTCGATGTAAGGGTTGAAGCTTTCTTT. Translating it yields CASSFDVRVEAFF.

V and J are TRBV7-2 and TRBJ2-3, with D tentatively TRBD1 (6 bases). V was trimmed by 8 bases and J by 2 bases, leaving 17 bases between them. Germline V gives CDR1 SGHTA, CDR2 FQGNSA. The CDR3 totals 15 residues. CDR3 bases: TGTGCCAGCTTTGCTGGACAGTTTTCCACAGATACGCAGTATTTT. Its protein is CASFAGQFSTDTQYF. Drawing the rest from reference TRBV7-2 and TRBJ2-3, the complete variable domain is GAGVSQSPSNKVTEKGKDVELRCDPISGHTALYWYRQSLGQGLEFLIYFQGNSAPDKSGLPSDRFSAERTGGSVSTLTIQRTQQEDSAVYLCASFAGQFSTDTQYFGPGTRLTVL.